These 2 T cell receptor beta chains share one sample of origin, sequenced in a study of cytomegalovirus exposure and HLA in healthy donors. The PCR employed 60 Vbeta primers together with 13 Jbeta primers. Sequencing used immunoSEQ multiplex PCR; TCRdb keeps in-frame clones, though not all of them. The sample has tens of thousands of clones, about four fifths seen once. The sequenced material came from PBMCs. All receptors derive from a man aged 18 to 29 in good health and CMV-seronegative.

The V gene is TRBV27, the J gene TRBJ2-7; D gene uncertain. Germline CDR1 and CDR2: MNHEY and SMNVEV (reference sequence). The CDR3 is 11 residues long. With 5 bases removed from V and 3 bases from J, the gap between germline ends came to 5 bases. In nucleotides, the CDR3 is TGTGCCAGCAGTCCCTACTACGAGCAGTACTTC. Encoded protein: CASSPYYEQYF.

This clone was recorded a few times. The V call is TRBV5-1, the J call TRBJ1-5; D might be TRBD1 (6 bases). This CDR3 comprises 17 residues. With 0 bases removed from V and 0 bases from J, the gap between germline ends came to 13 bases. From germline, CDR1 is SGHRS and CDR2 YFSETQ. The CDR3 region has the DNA TGCGCCAGCAGCTTGGGTTCAGGGGACCCTAGCAATCAGCCCCAGCATTTT. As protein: CASSLGSGDPSNQPQHF.